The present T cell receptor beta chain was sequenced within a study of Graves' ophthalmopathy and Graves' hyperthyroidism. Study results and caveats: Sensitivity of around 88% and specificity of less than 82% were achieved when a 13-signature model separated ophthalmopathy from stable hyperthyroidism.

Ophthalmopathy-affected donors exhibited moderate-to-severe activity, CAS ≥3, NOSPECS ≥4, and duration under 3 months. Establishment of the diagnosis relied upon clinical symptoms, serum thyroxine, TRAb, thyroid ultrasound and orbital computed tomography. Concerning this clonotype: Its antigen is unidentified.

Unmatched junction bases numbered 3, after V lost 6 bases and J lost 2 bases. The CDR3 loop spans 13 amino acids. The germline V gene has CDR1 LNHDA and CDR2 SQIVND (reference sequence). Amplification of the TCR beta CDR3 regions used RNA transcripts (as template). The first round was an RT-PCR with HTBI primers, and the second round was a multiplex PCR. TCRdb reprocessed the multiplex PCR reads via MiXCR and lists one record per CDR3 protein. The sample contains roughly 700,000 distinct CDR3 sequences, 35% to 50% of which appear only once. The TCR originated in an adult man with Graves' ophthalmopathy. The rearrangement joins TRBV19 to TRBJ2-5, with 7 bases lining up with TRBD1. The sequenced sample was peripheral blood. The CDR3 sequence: CASRATGQETQYF. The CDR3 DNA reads TGTGCCAGTAGGGCGACAGGGCAAGAGACCCAGTACTTC.